This is a list of T cell receptor beta chains from one sample in a study of blood T cell repertoires in COVID-19. Using immunoSEQ multiplex PCR, the repertoire was profiled, and TCRdb retains in-frame clones only, with some absent. Of about 140,000 clones listed, about three quarters were seen once; the top ten hold just under 2%. Source material: peripheral blood. Receptors were obtained from a woman aged 55-69 years with acute or convalescent COVID-19. Both conserved end residues are part of each CDR3.

V	J	CDR3
TRBV27	TRBJ1-3	CARTQGLGHTIYF
TRBV19	TRBJ1-5	CASGAPLGGNQPQHF
TRBV10-1	TRBJ2-3	CASSPTTDTQYF
TRBV3-1/TRBV3-2	TRBJ2-1	CASSHDTQGANNEQFF
TRBV11-2	TRBJ2-4	CASSPGTGPIKNIQYF
TRBV7-7	TRBJ2-2	CASSSRAWTSGSGTGELFF
TRBV7-8	TRBJ2-5	CASSSLAEIWETQYF
TRBV5-6	TRBJ2-1	CASSGVAGGSNEQFF
TRBV11-2	TRBJ2-1	CASSLDLGRLAFNEQFF
TRBV5-1	TRBJ2-1	CASSLVFGGTGEQFF
TRBV4-1	TRBJ2-5	CASSQDRGGQETQYF
TRBV27	TRBJ2-2	CASSLLLAENTGELFF
TRBV30	TRBJ1-2	CAWSAGQPYGYTF
TRBV5-1	TRBJ1-1	CASSLDLNTEAFF
TRBV6-6	TRBJ2-5	CASSYSGSEETQYF
TRBV5-4	TRBJ2-7	CASSLAGGDEQYF
TRBV5-6	TRBJ1-2	CASSLEVGGYYGYTF
TRBV5-1	TRBJ2-7	CASSPETISYEQYF
TRBV14	TRBJ2-1	CASSPRLASYNEQFF
TRBV7-2	TRBJ1-2	CASSLALGYGYTF
TRBV7-9	TRBJ1-6	CASSLRGQGSSSYNSPLHF
TRBV5-1	TRBJ1-1	CASRVQLNTEAFF
TRBV28	TRBJ1-6	CASSLQGLVNSPLHF
TRBV5-1	TRBJ1-3	CASSLGPGGAGNTIYF
TRBV24-1	TRBJ2-1	CATSEETRVGSLYHNEQFF
TRBV5-1	TRBJ1-1	CASREGAMATEAFF
TRBV28	TRBJ1-5	CASKEYYSNQPQHF
TRBV24-1	TRBJ2-1	CATSGVGEQFF
TRBV6-5	TRBJ1-6	CASSSTHYNSPLHF
TRBV19	TRBJ2-7	CATVNPAGAPNEQYF
TRBV28	TRBJ2-1	CASSPRLGYSNEQFF
TRBV11-3	TRBJ2-1	CASSTRDPDSYNEQFF
TRBV5-6	TRBJ1-3	CASRSPPSGNTIYF
TRBV20-1	TRBJ2-1	CSASRTGGYNEQFF
TRBV28	TRBJ1-2	CASGQGARGYTF
TRBV6-6	TRBJ2-6	CASSYMSSGANVLTF
TRBV19	TRBJ1-4	CASSTHYRDSNEKLFF
TRBV4-1	TRBJ2-1	CASREGGNEQFF
TRBV7-9	TRBJ2-7	CASSGTSGYYEQYF
TRBV27	TRBJ2-2	CASSFRGGTGELFF
TRBV28	TRBJ2-3	CASSFLQGTDTQYF
TRBV11-1	TRBJ1-2	CASSLRGKGYTF
TRBV11-2	TRBJ1-1	CASSPWTGGRITEAFF
TRBV9	TRBJ2-2	CASSVGEVRKAGELFF
TRBV6-6	TRBJ2-2	CASSLRLAGMNTGELFF